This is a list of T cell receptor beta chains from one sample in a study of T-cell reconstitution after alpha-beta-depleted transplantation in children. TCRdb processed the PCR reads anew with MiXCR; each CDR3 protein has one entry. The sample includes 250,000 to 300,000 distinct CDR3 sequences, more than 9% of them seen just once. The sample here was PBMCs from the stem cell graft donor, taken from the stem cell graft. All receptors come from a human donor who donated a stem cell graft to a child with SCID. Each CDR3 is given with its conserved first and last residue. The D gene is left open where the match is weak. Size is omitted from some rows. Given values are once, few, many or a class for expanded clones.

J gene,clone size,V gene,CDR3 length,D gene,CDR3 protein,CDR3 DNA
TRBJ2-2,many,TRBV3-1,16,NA,CASSQDSPSNTGELFF,TGTGCCAGCAGCCAAGATTCGCCGTCGAACACCGGGGAGCTGTTTTTT
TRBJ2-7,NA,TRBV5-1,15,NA,CASSLDTGGIDEQYF,TGCGCCAGCAGCTTGGATACAGGTGGAATAGACGAGCAGTACTTC
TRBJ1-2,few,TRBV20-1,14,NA,CSARDVTGSYGYTF,TGCAGTGCTAGAGATGTTACAGGATCTTATGGCTACACCTTC
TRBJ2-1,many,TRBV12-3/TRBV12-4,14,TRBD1,CASSLGQDYNEQFF,TGTGCCAGCAGCCTGGGACAGGACTACAATGAGCAGTTCTTC
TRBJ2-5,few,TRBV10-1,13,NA,CASSETPGGTQYF,TGCGCCAGCAGTGAAACTCCCGGCGGGACCCAGTACTTC
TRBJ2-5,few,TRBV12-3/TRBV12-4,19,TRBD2,CASSTPGGRGWADQETQYF,TGTGCCAGCAGTACCCCGGGGGGACGGGGGTGGGCCGACCAAGAGACCCAGTACTTC
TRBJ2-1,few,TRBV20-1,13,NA,CRGAETGNNEQFF,TGCAGGGGGGCCGAGACAGGAAACAATGAGCAGTTCTTC
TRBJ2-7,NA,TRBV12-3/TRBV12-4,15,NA,CASSLGGGGPYEQYF,TGTGCCAGCAGTTTAGGAGGAGGGGGCCCGTACGAGCAGTACTTC
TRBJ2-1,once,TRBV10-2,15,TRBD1,CASRPTGASYNEQFF,TGCGCCAGCAGGCCGACAGGGGCGTCCTACAATGAGCAGTTCTTC
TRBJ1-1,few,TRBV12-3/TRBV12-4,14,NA,CASSLIGANTEAFF,TGTGCCAGCAGTTTAATAGGGGCGAACACTGAAGCTTTCTTT
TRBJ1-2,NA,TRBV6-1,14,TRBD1,CASRPGQGAAGYTF,TGTGCCAGCAGACCCGGACAGGGGGCGGCTGGCTACACCTTC
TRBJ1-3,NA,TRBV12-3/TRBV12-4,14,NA,CASSLATRGNTIYF,TGTGCCAGCAGTTTAGCGACTCGCGGAAACACCATATATTTT
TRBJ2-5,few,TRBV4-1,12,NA,CASRDGKETQYF,TGCGCCAGCAGAGACGGGAAAGAGACCCAGTACTTC
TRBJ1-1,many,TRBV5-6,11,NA,CASSQDTEAFF,TGTGCCAGCAGCCAGGACACTGAAGCTTTCTTT
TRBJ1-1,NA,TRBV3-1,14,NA,CASSQEDTDTEAFF,TGTGCCAGCAGCCAAGAGGACACCGACACTGAAGCTTTCTTT
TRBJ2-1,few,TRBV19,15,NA,CASSALTGSYNEQFF,TGTGCCAGTAGCGCACTGACAGGTTCCTACAATGAGCAGTTCTTC
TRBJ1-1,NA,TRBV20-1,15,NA,CSARAAGLLDTEAFF,TGCAGTGCTAGAGCTGCGGGACTCCTAGACACTGAAGCTTTCTTT
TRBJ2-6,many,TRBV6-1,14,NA,CASRTGSGANVLTF,TGTGCCAGCAGAACAGGCTCTGGGGCCAACGTCCTGACTTTC